One sample yielded the 14 T cell receptor beta chains listed below, sequenced in a study of blood T cell repertoires in COVID-19. Libraries were prepared by immunoSEQ multiplex PCR; TCRdb keeps only in-frame clonotypes and omits some of them. The data show around 350,000 clones, with roughly 86% seen just once and about 3% held by the top ten. Sample: peripheral blood. The receptors were gathered from a human donor in a cohort sampled during active COVID-19.

The V and J genes are TRBV7-3 and TRBJ2-2, with D possibly being TRBD2 (6 bases). The CDR3 covers 15 residues. In germline, CDR1 is SGHTA, CDR2 FQGTGA. The V end was cut by 5 bases, the J end by 1 base, with 11 bases between. The CDR3 region is CASSLEGLNTGELFF. The DNA for the CDR3 is TGTGCCAGCAGCCTAGAGGGACTGAACACCGGGGAGCTGTTTTTT.

The chain links TRBV11-3 to TRBJ1-1; D perhaps matches TRBD1 (6 bases). The CDR3 covers 14 residues. CDR1 and CDR2 from the germline V gene are SGHNT and YENEEA. V lost 4 bases and J lost 1, with 10 bases in between. The CDR3 DNA reads TGTGCCAGCAGCTCTGGACAGACGAACACTGAAGCTTTCTTT. It encodes CASSSGQTNTEAFF.

With regard to this clone: Other nucleotide sequences from this sample produce the same CDR3. The chain joins TRBV15 to TRBJ2-7, with TRBD1 identical over 10 bases. This CDR3 comprises 15 residues. Germline V gene sequence: CDR1 LNHNV, CDR2 YYDKDF (reference sequence). The V segment lost 3 bases and the J segment 4 bases; nucleotides outside the gene matches: 6. The CDR3 reads CATSSRDRGEYEQYF. In nucleotides, the CDR3 is TGTGCCACCAGCAGCCGGGACAGGGGCGAATACGAGCAGTACTTC.

This clone occurred a few times. This chain joins TRBV18 and TRBJ1-1; 8 bases are shared with TRBD1. Germline V lookup: CDR1 KGHSH, CDR2 LQKENI. V lost 1 base and J lost 4; bases outside the gene matches: 11. The CDR3 is made up of 17 amino acids. The CDR3, as DNA: TGTGCCAGCTCACCACTGGGCAGGGGGCGCCTGGGCACTGAAGCTTTCTTT. This translates into CASSPLGRGRLGTEAFF. Together with reference TRBV18 and TRBJ1-1, the CDR3 gives the full variable domain: NAGVMQNPRHLVRRRGQEARLRCSPMKGHSHVYWYRQLPEEGLKFMVYLQKENIIDESGMPKERFSAEFPKEGPSILRIQQVVRGDSAAYFCASSPLGRGRLGTEAFFGQGTRLTVV.

This sequence joins TRBV2 and TRBJ2-7, with D maybe TRBD2 (6 bases). CDR3 length equals 16 residues. CDR1 is SNHLY and CDR2 is FYNNEI in the germline V gene. The ends were cut back, 7 bases at V and 1 base at J, with 20 bases in the middle. The CDR3 loop reads CASKGGASEGSYEQYF. CDR3 nucleotide sequence: TGTGCCAGCAAGGGCGGGGCCTCCGAGGGGTCCTACGAGCAGTACTTC.

The chain recombines TRBV6-5 with TRBJ2-5; 9 nucleotides match TRBD1. Germline CDR1 is MNHEY and CDR2 is SVGAGI. V dropped 7 bases and J dropped 2; count of bases not matched to a gene: 5. The CDR3 is 14 amino acids. The CDR3 sequence is CASMRTGAQETQYF. The CDR3 DNA sequence: TGTGCCAGCATGCGGACAGGGGCACAAGAGACCCAGTACTTC.

This rearrangement joins TRBV5-4 to TRBJ1-2; TRBD1 might be the D (6 bases). CDR3 length: 14 amino acids. The germline V gene encodes CDR1 SGHNT and CDR2 YYREEE (reference sequence). Trimming left V 3 bases short and J 4 bases short, with 13 bases between. DNA for the CDR3: TGTGCCAGCAGCTCTTCCGGGGGGCTCTATGGCTACACCTTC. This encodes CASSSSGGLYGYTF. Filled out from reference TRBV5-4 and TRBJ1-2, the complete variable domain reads ETGVTQSPTHLIKTRGQQVTLRCSSQSGHNTVSWYQQALGQGPQFIFQYYREEENGRGNFPPRFSGLQFPNYSSELNVNALELDDSALYLCASSSSGGLYGYTFGSGTRLTVV.

The chain employs TRBV29-1 and TRBJ2-4; 11 bases fit TRBD1. The germline V gene encodes CDR1 SQVTM and CDR2 ANQGSEA. The trim removed 7 bases at V and 9 bases at J, leaving 8 bases unmatched. CDR3 length equals 13 residues. CDR3 amino acids: CSARTGGYGIQYF. DNA for the CDR3: TGCAGCGCACGGACAGGGGGCTATGGCATTCAGTACTTC.

V usage is TRBV3-1 (or the pseudogene TRBV3-2) and J usage is TRBJ1-3; 9 positions match TRBD1. With V trimmed by 3 bases and J by 2 bases, 5 bases remained unmatched. The CDR3 loop spans 16 amino acids. CDR1 LGHDT and CDR2 YNNKEL come from the germline V gene (reference sequence). CDR3 residues: CASSHTGGKTGNTIYF. CDR3 sequence (DNA): TGTGCCAGCAGCCATACAGGGGGCAAAACTGGAAACACCATATATTTT.

In its sample, this clone was seen a few times. This same CDR3 is encoded by further DNA sequences in the sample. The chain links TRBV11-3 to TRBJ2-3; unclear D gene. V shed 1 base and J shed 0 bases, with 5 bases lying between them. CDR1 is SGHNT and CDR2 is YENEEA in the germline V gene. This CDR3 is 14 amino acids long. The DNA of the CDR3 is TGTGCCAGCAGCTTAGGGGCCAGCACAGATACGCAGTATTTT. It codes for CASSLGASTDTQYF.

The table lists this clone with a count of one. The rearrangement uses TRBV7-9 and TRBJ2-1; 7 bases align to TRBD1. The CDR3 has 15 residues. V shed 5 bases and J 0 bases; nucleotides not matched to a gene: 4. Looked up from germline, CDR1 is SEHNR and CDR2 is FQNEAQ (reference sequence). The CDR3 bases are TGTGCCAGCAGCGTCCGGGACAGCTCCTACAATGAGCAGTTCTTC. It yields the protein CASSVRDSSYNEQFF.

There are a few counts of this clone. Different DNA sequences within this sample yield the same CDR3. The J gene is TRBJ1-4, the V gene TRBV6-5; no firm D call. CDR1 is MNHEY and CDR2 is SVGAGI in the germline V gene. V was shortened by 0 bases and J by 5 bases, with 4 bases between the two germline ends. The CDR3 has 13 residues. The CDR3 sequence: CASSYSGNEKLFF. DNA of the CDR3: TGTGCCAGCAGTTACTCGGGCAATGAAAAACTGTTTTTT.

The chain joins TRBV5-1 to TRBJ2-7; a weak D match, TRBD1 (6 bases). The V end was cut by 4 bases, the J end by 1 base, with 15 bases between. CDR1 is SGHRS, CDR2 YFSETQ, per germline. CDR3 length: 15 amino acids. This CDR3 reads CASSPTPDRSYEQYF. In nucleotides, the CDR3 is TGCGCCAGCAGCCCAACGCCGGACAGATCCTACGAGCAGTACTTC.

The chain couples TRBV5-5 to TRBJ2-7, with 10 bases that match TRBD1. V shed 1 base, J shed 7 bases, and the junction held 11 bases outside the gene matches. Per the germline V gene, CDR1 is SGHKS and CDR2 is YYEKEE (reference sequence). The CDR3 sequence is 16 residues long. The CDR3: CASSLFQDRGKGEQYF. For the CDR3, the DNA is TGTGCCAGCAGCTTGTTCCAGGACAGGGGGAAAGGAGAGCAGTACTTC. The full variable domain, completed using reference TRBV5-5 and TRBJ2-7, is DAGVTQSPTHLIKTRGQQVTLRCSPISGHKSVSWYQQVLGQGPQFIFQYYEKEERGRGNFPDRFSARQFPNYSSELNVNALLLGDSALYLCASSLFQDRGKGEQYFGPGTRLTVT.